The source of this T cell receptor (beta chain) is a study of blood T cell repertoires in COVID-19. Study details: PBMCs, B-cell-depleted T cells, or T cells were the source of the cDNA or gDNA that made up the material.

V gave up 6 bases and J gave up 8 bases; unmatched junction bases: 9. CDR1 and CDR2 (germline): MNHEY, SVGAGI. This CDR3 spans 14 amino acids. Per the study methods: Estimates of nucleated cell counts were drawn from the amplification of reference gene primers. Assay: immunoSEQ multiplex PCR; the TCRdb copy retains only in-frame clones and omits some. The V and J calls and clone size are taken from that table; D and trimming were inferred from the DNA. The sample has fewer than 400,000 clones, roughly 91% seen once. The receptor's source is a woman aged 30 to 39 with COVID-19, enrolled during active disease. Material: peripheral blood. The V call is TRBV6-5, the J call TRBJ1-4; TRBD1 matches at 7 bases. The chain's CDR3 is CASSSGQVGEKLFF. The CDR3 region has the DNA TGTGCCAGCAGCTCCGGACAGGTGGGGGAAAAACTGTTTTTT.